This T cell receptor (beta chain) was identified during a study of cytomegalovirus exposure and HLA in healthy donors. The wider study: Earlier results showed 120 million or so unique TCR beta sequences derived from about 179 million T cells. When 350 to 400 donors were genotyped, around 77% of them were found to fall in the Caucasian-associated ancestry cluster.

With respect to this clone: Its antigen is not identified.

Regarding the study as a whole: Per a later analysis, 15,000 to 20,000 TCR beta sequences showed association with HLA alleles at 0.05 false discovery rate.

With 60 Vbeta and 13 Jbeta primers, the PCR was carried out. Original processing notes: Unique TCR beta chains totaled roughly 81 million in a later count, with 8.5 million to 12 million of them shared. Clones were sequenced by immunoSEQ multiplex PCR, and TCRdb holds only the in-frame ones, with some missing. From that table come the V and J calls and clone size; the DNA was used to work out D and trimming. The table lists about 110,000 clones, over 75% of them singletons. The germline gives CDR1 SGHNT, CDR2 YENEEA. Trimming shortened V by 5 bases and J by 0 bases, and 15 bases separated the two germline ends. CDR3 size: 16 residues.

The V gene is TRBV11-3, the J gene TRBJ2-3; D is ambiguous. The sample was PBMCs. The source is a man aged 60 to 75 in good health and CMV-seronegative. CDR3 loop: CASSQKRSVSTDTQYF. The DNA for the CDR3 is TGTGCCAGCAGCCAAAAGCGATCCGTTAGCACAGATACGCAGTATTTT.